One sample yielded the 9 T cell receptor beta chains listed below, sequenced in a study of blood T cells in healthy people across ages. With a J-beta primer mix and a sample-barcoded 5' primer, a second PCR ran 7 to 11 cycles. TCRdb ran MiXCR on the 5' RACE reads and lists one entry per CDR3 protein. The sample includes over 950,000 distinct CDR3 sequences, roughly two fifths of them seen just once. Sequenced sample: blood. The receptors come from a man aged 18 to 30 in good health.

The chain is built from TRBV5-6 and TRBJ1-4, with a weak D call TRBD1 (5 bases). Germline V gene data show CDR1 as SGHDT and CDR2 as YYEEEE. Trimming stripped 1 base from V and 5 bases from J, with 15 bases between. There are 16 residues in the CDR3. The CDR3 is CASSLQNTGPNEKLFF. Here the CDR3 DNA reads TGTGCCAGCAGCTTGCAGAACACGGGGCCAAATGAAAAACTGTTTTTT.

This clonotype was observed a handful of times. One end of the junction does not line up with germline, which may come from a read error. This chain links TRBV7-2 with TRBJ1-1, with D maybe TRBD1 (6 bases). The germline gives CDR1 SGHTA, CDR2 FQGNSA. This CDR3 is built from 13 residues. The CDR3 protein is CASSLADSEEAFF. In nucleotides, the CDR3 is TGTGCCAGCAGCCTAGCGGACAGCGAAGAAGCTTTCTTT. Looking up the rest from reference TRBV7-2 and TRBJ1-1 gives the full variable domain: GAGVSQSPSNKVTEKGKDVELRCDPISGHTALYWYRQSLGQGLEFLIYFQGNSAPDKSGLPSDRFSAERTGGSVSTLTIQRTQQEDSAVYLCASSLADSEEAFFGQGTRLTVV.

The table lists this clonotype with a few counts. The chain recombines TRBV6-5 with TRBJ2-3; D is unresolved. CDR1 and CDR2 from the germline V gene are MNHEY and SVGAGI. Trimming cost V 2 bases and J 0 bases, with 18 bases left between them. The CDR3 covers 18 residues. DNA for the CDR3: TGTGCCAGCAGTTACGTGAAAATGGGAACCTCTAGCACAGATACGCAGTATTTT. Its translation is CASSYVKMGTSSTDTQYF.

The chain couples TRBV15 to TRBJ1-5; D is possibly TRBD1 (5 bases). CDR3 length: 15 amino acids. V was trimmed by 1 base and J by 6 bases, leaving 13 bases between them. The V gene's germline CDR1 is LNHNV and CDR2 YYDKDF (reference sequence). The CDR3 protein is CATSRGGKFSQPQHF. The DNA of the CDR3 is TGTGCCACCAGCAGAGGGGGGAAATTCAGTCAGCCCCAGCATTTT.

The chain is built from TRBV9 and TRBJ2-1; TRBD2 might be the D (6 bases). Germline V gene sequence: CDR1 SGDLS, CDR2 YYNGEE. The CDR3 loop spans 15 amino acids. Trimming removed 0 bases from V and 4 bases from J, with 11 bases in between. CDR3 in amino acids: CASSVAGGTYNEQFF. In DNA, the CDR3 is TGTGCCAGCAGCGTAGCTGGGGGGACTTACAATGAGCAGTTCTTC.

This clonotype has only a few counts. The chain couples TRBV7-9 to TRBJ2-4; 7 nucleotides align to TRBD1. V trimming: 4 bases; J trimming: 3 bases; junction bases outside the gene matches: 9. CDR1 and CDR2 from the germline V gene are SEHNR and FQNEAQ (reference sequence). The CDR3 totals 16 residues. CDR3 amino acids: CASSSPTGSVKNIQYF. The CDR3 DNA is TGTGCCAGCAGCTCCCCGACAGGGTCCGTCAAAAACATTCAGTACTTC.

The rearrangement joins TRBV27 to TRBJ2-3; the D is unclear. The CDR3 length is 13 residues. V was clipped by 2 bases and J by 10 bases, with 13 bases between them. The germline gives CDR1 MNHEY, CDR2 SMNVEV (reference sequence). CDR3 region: CASSLGSDIPQYF. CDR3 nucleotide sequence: TGTGCCAGCAGTTTAGGGTCCGATATCCCGCAGTATTTT.

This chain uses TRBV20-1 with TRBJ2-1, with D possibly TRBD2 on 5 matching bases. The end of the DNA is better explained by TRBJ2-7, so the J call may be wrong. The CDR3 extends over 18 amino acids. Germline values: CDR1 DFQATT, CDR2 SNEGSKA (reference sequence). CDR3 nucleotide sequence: TGCAGTGCTAGACCGACACCCAGTATAGGGAGCTCCTACAATGAGCAGTACTTC. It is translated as CSARPTPSIGSSYNEQYF.

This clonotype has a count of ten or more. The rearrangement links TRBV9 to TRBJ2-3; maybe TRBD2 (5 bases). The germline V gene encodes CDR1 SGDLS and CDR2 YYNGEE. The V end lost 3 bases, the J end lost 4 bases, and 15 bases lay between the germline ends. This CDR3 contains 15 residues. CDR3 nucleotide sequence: TGTGCCAGCAGCGACAGAGGGATCAGAGCAGATACGCAGTATTTT. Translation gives CASSDRGIRADTQYF.